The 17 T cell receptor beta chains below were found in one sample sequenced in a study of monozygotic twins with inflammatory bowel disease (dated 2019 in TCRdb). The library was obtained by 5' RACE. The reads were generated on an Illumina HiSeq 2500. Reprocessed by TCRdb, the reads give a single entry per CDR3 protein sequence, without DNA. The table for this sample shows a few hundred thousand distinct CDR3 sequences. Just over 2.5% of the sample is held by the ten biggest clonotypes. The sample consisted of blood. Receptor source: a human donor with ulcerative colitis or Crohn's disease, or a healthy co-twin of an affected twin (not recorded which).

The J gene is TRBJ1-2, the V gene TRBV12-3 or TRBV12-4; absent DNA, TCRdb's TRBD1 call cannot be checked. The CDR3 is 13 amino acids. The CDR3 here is CASSLRQGTGYTF.

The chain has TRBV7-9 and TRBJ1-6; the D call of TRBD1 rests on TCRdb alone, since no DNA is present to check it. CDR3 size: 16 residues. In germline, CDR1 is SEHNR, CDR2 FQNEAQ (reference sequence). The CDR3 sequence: CASSQDARGRGSPLHF.

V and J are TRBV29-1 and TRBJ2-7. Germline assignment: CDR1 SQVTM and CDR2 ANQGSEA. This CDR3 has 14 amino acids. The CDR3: CSVEVLAGTYEQYF.

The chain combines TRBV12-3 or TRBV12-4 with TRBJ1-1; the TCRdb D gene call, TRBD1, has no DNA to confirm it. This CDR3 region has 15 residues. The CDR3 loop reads CASSFYQGGNTEAFF.

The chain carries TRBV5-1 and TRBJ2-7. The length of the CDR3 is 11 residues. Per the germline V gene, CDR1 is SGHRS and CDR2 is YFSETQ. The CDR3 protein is CATLASHEQYF.

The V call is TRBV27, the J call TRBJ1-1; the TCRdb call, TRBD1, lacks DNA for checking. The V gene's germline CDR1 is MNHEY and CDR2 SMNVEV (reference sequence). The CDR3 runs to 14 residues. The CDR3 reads CASSLSVGRAEAFF.

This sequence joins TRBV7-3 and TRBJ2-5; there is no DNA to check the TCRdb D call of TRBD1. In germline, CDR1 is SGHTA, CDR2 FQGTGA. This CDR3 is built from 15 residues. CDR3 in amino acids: CASSLGTDHEETQYF.

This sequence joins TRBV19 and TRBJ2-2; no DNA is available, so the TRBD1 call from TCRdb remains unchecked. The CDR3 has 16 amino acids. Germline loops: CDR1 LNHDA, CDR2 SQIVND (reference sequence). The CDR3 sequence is CASSRVGTTNTGELFF.

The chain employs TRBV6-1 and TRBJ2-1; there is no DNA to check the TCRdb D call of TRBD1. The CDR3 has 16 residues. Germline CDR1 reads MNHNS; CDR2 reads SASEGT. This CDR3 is CASSTPQGSSYNEQFF.

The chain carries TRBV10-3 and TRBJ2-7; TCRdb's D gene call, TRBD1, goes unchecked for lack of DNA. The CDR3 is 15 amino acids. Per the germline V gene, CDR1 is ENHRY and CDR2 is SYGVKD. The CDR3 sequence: CAISALDRGFYEQYF.

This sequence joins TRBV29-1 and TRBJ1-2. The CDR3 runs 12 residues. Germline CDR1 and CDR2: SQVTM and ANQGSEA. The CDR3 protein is CSVVTPNYGYTF.

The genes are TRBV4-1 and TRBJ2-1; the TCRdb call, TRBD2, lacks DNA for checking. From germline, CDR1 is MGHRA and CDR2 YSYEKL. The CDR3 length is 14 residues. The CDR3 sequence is CASSISAGPHEQFF.

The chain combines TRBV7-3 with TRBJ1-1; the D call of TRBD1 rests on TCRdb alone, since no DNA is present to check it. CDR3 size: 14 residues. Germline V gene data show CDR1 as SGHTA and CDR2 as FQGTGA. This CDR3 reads CASSPRAGAGGAFF. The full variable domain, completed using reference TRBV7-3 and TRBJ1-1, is GAGVSQTPSNKVTEKGKYVELRCDPISGHTALYWYRQSLGQGPEFLIYFQGTGAADDSGLPNDRFFAVRPEGSVSTLKIQRTERGDSAVYLCASSPRAGAGGAFFGQGTRLTVV.

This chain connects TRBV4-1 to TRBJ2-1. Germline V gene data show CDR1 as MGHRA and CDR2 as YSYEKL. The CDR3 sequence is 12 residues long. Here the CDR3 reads CASSLTLDEQFF.

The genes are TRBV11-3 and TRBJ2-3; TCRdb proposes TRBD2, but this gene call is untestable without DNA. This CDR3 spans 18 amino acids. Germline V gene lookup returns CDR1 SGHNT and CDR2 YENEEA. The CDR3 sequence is CASSLDLYGRRDADTQYF.

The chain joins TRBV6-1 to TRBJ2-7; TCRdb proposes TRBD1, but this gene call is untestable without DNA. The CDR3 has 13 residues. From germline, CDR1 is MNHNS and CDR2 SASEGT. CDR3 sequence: CASSLEGGRKQYF.

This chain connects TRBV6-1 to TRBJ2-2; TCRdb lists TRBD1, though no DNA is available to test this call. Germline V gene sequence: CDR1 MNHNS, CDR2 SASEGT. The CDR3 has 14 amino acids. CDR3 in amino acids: CASSEGGWAWELFF.